The 17 T cell receptor beta chains presented below share a single source sample, sequenced in a study of STAT3 mutations in large granular lymphocyte leukemia. Their cognate antigens are unknown. Study outcomes and limitations: Every T-cell large granular lymphocyte leukemia patient had at least one immunodominant TCR beta clonotype.

The method was immunoSEQ multiplex PCR; TCRdb's version includes in-frame clones alone and lacks a portion of them. Of under 35,000 clones in the sample, about three quarters were seen once. The sample consisted of peripheral blood mononuclear cells. The receptors were gathered from a woman aged 45-60 years with T-cell large granular lymphocyte leukemia. Some clones in this sample may be carry-over from other donors' samples.

The rearrangement links TRBV2 to TRBJ1-5; D gene ambiguous. Germline assignment: CDR1 SNHLY and CDR2 FYNNEI. V was shortened by 6 bases and J by 2 bases, with 14 bases between the two germline ends. The CDR3 has 15 residues. For the CDR3, the DNA is TGTGCCAGCAGAGCCGACCCAGCGGGCAATCAGCCCCAGCATTTT. This sequence encodes CASRADPAGNQPQHF. The whole variable domain, remainder taken from reference TRBV2 and TRBJ1-5, is EPEVTQTPSHQVTQMGQEVILRCVPISNHLYFYWYRQILGQKVEFLVSFYNNEISEKSEIFDDQFSVERPDGSNFTLKIRSTKLEDSAMYFCASRADPAGNQPQHFGDGTRLSIL.

V is TRBV20-1 and J is TRBJ2-1; D may match TRBD1 or TRBD2 (5 bases each). This CDR3 is built from 11 residues. V was cut by 5 bases and J by 10 bases, with 12 bases left in between. Germline V gene data show CDR1 as DFQATT and CDR2 as SNEGSKA (reference sequence). This CDR3 reads CSARAEGEQFF. Written as DNA, the CDR3 is TGCAGTGCTCGGGCCGAGGGGGAGCAGTTCTTC.

The genes are TRBV5-1 and TRBJ2-7; no reliable D call. V lost 0 bases to trimming and J lost 1 base, with 8 bases between them. CDR3 length: 14 residues. The germline V gene has CDR1 SGHRS and CDR2 YFSETQ. The CDR3 protein is CASSLVKVSYEQYF. CDR3 DNA: TGCGCCAGCAGCTTGGTCAAGGTTTCCTACGAGCAGTACTTC.

This rearrangement joins TRBV18 to TRBJ1-5; a possible D gene is TRBD1 (5 bases). Germline V CDR1 and CDR2: KGHSH, LQKENI. This CDR3 contains 15 residues. Trimming pared 3 bases from V and 0 bases from J, leaving 9 bases between. The CDR3 sequence is CASSPDRNSNQPQHF. The CDR3 DNA reads as TGTGCCAGCTCACCCGACAGAAATAGCAATCAGCCCCAGCATTTT.

This clone occurred a few times. CDR3 region: CSVEASPYGYTF. In DNA form, the CDR3 reads TGCAGCGTTGAAGCCAGCCCCTATGGCTACACCTTC. V usage is TRBV29-1 and J usage is TRBJ1-2; D not resolved. The length of the CDR3 is 12 residues. Germline CDR1 is SQVTM and CDR2 is ANQGSEA. The V end lost 1 base, the J end lost 4 bases, and 7 bases lay between the germline ends.

This sequence joins TRBV7-9 and TRBJ2-3; D ambiguous. The CDR3 contains 14 residues. Trimming removed 3 bases at V and 2 bases at J, with 9 bases between. The germline V gene has CDR1 SEHNR and CDR2 FQNEAQ (reference sequence). CDR3 protein: CASSFGLLTDTQYF. Here the CDR3 DNA reads TGTGCCAGCAGCTTCGGCCTCCTCACAGATACGCAGTATTTT.

The chain recombines TRBV6-1 with TRBJ1-1, with no clear D. The CDR3 has 15 residues. V was trimmed by 2 bases and J by 0 bases, leaving 10 bases between them. The germline V gene has CDR1 MNHNS and CDR2 SASEGT. The CDR3 sequence: CASSEIRSVNTEAFF. The CDR3 bases are TGTGCCAGCAGTGAAATTAGGTCGGTGAACACTGAAGCTTTCTTT.

The J gene is TRBJ2-5, the V gene TRBV18; 9 bases line up with TRBD1. The J segment lost 4 bases and the V segment lost 3 bases, leaving 6 bases of the junction unmatched. From germline, CDR1 is KGHSH and CDR2 LQKENI. The CDR3 extends over 15 amino acids. CDR3 coding DNA: TGTGCCAGCTCACCTAACAGGGGGCTGACAGAGACCCAGTACTTC. This codes for CASSPNRGLTETQYF.

V is TRBV4-3 and J is TRBJ1-4, with unresolved D. Trimming left V 0 bases short and J 8 bases short, with 4 bases between. The CDR3 consists of 12 residues. Germline V gene lookup returns CDR1 LGHNA and CDR2 YSLEER. The CDR3: CASSQESEKLFF. The DNA of the CDR3 is TGCGCCAGCAGCCAAGAAAGCGAAAAACTGTTTTTT.

The chain recombines TRBV6-5 with TRBJ2-3, with D tentatively TRBD2 (5 bases). From germline, CDR1 is MNHEY and CDR2 SVGAGI. The CDR3 length is 16 residues. The V and J ends lost 0 bases and 0 bases respectively, with 10 bases between them. The CDR3 is CASSYSNTRSTDTQYF. Written as DNA, the CDR3 is TGTGCCAGCAGTTACTCGAACACTAGGAGCACAGATACGCAGTATTTT.

The chain is built from TRBV18 and TRBJ2-1; D perhaps matches TRBD2 (6 bases). V was shortened by 3 bases and J by 15 bases, with 24 bases between the two germline ends. This CDR3 spans 15 amino acids. From germline, CDR1 is KGHSH and CDR2 LQKENI. The CDR3 protein is CASSPPARDSRNRFF. CDR3 bases: TGTGCCAGCTCACCCCCCGCTCGGGACTCCCGAAATCGGTTCTTC.

The chain is built from TRBV7-9 and TRBJ2-7; D may be TRBD2 (6 bases). V was clipped by 6 bases and J by 0 bases, with 15 bases between them. This CDR3 has 15 residues. Germline V gene lookup returns CDR1 SEHNR and CDR2 FQNEAQ (reference sequence). CDR3 bases: TGTGCCAGCAGACGGGACTTCCTGAGCTCCTACGAGCAGTACTTC. The encoded protein is CASRRDFLSSYEQYF.

This clone was detected once. CDR3 loop: CASSLDNGIYGYTF. The CDR3 nucleotides read TGTGCCAGCAGCCTGGACAACGGAATATATGGCTACACCTTC. This chain connects TRBV5-4 to TRBJ1-2; D is possibly TRBD1 (5 bases). The CDR3 covers 14 residues. Trimming stripped 4 bases from V and 5 bases from J, with 15 bases between. The germline gives CDR1 SGHNT, CDR2 YYREEE (reference sequence). Combining the CDR3 with reference TRBV5-4 and TRBJ1-2 gives the whole variable domain ETGVTQSPTHLIKTRGQQVTLRCSSQSGHNTVSWYQQALGQGPQFIFQYYREEENGRGNFPPRFSGLQFPNYSSELNVNALELDDSALYLCASSLDNGIYGYTFGSGTRLTVV.

The V and J genes are TRBV18 and TRBJ2-5, with 7 bases matching TRBD1. CDR3 length: 13 residues. Germline CDR1 is KGHSH and CDR2 is LQKENI. V was pared by 7 bases and J by 3 bases, with 5 bases of the junction left unmatched. Written as DNA, the CDR3 is TGTGCCAGCTGTTGGCAGGGGGAAGAGACCCAGTACTTC. Its translation is CASCWQGEETQYF.

V usage is TRBV19 and J usage is TRBJ2-3; TRBD2 might be the D (5 bases). Trimming removed 8 bases at V and 0 bases at J, with 12 bases between. The CDR3 contains 14 residues. The V gene's germline CDR1 is LNHDA and CDR2 SQIVND (reference sequence). The CDR3 spells CASHGVHSTDTQYF. The CDR3 nucleotides are TGTGCCAGTCACGGGGTACACAGCACAGATACGCAGTATTTT. The full variable domain, completed using reference TRBV19 and TRBJ2-3, is DGGITQSPKYLFRKEGQNVTLSCEQNLNHDAMYWYRQDPGQGLRLIYYSQIVNDFQKGDIAEGYSVSREKKESFPLTVTSAQKNPTAFYLCASHGVHSTDTQYFGPGTRLTVL.

The CDR3 DNA reads TGTGCCATCAGTGAAGTATCAGGCGAGCAGTACTTC. Residues: CAISEVSGEQYF. The rearrangement uses TRBV10-3 and TRBJ2-7; D remains ambiguous. Trimming cost V 3 bases and J 6 bases, with 9 bases left between them. Germline loops: CDR1 ENHRY, CDR2 SYGVKD. The length of the CDR3 is 12 residues.

The chain combines TRBV7-9 with TRBJ1-1; D unclear. V lost 5 bases and J 5 bases, leaving 15 bases between the germline ends. This CDR3 is built from 14 residues. The V gene's germline CDR1 is SEHNR and CDR2 FQNEAQ (reference sequence). The CDR3 DNA reads as TGTGCCAGCAGCCCGACGACATTAAATACTGAAGCTTTCTTT. Translating gives CASSPTTLNTEAFF.